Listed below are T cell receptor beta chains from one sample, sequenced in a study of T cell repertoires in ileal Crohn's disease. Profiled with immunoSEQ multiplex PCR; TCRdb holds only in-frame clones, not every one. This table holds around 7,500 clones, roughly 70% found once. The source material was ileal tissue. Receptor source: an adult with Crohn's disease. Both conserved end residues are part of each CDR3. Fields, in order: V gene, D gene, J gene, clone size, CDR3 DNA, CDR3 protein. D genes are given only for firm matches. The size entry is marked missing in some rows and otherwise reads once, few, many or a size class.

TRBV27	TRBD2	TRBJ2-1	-	TGTGCCAGCAGTTTATTCCCTAGCGGGAGGAGCTCCTACAATGAGCAGTTCTTC	CASSLFPSGRSSYNEQFF
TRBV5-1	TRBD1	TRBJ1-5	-	TGCGCCAGCAGCCTAGGACAGGGGATTTCCAATCAGCCCCAGCATTTT	CASSLGQGISNQPQHF
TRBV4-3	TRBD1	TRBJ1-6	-	TGCGCCAGCAGCCGAGAGGGACAGGGCTATTCACCCCTCCACTTT	CASSREGQGYSPLHF
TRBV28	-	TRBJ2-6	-	TGTGCCAGCAGTCAACCGACAGGACCTACCATCTCGGCCAACGTCCTGACTTTC	CASSQPTGPTISANVLTF
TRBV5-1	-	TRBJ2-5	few	TGCGCCAGCAGGGAATCGGACTATTCAGGGGAGACCCAGTACTTC	CASRESDYSGETQYF
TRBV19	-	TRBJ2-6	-	TGTGCCAGTAGTATCCCAGGGACTGGGGCCAACGTCCTGACTTTC	CASSIPGTGANVLTF
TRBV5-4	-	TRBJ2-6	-	TGTGCCAGCAGCGCCGGGTTCAGGGACTCTGGGGCCAACGTCCTGACTTTC	CASSAGFRDSGANVLTF
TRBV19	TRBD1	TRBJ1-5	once	TGTGCCAGTAGTATAGGGGACAGGGCCGGTAAACCCCAGCATTTT	CASSIGDRAGKPQHF
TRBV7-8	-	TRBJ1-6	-	TGTGCCAGCAGCGCCCCGGGAGGGGCCACCTATAATTCACCCCTCCACTTT	CASSAPGGATYNSPLHF
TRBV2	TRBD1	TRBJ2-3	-	TGTGCCAGCAGTGTCGACAGGGTTGCCACAGATACGCAGTATTTT	CASSVDRVATDTQYF
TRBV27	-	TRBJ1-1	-	TGTGCCAGCAGCTCTTTTGGACTGTTGAACACTGAAGCTTTCTTT	CASSSFGLLNTEAFF
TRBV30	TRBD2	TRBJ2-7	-	TGTGCCTTATCCAATTCACTAGCGGGGGAGCAGTACTTC	CALSNSLAGEQYF
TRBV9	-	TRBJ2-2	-	TGTGCCAGCAGCTTTCAGGGCGGGGAGCTGTTTTTT	CASSFQGGELFF
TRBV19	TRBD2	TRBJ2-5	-	TGTGCCACCGGGACTAGAGTCGTGGAGACCCAGTACTTC	CATGTRVVETQYF
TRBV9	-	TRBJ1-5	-	TGTGCCAGCAGCGTAGGTTCCCGTGAGCCCCAGCATTTT	CASSVGSREPQHF
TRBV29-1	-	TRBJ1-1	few	TGCAGCGTTGAGGTTGGGGAGGGCACTGAAGCTTTCTTT	CSVEVGEGTEAFF
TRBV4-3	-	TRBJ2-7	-	TGCGCCAGCAGCCAAGATCAGAGAGGCTCCTACGAGCAGTACTTC	CASSQDQRGSYEQYF
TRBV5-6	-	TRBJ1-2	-	TGTGCCAGCAGCTCGGGACTCCCGAACTATGGCTACACCTTC	CASSSGLPNYGYTF
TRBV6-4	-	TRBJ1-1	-	TGTGCCAGCAGTGAGGAGGTGGGGGGGACTGAAGCTTTCTTT	CASSEEVGGTEAFF
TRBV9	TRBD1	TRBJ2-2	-	TGTGCCAGCAGCGCCCGGCCTGGGACAGGATACACCGGGGAGCTGTTTTTT	CASSARPGTGYTGELFF
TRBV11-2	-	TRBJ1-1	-	TGTGCCAGCGACCGAGGCAGGGGATACACTGAAGCTTTCTTT	CASDRGRGYTEAFF
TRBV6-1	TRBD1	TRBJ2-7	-	TGTGCCAGCAGTATACGGGACAGGGGACTTGGGCAGTACTTC	CASSIRDRGLGQYF
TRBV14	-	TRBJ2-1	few	TGTGCCAGCAGCCAAGGTTTGGGACAACGATACAATGAGCAGTTCTTC	CASSQGLGQRYNEQFF
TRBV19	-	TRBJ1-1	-	TGTGCCAGTAGTATATTTAGGCAGGTCGGGGGTGAAGCTTTCTTT	CASSIFRQVGGEAFF
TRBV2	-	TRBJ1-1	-	TGTGCCAGCAACCCCGGAGGGTCGAACACTGAAGCTTTCTTT	CASNPGGSNTEAFF
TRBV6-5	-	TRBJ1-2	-	TGTGCCAGCAGTTACGACAGTAACTATGGCTACACCTTC	CASSYDSNYGYTF
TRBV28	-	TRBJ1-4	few	TGTGCCACCAGCAACTTGGCAGGGGAGGGAGAAAAACTGTTTTTT	CATSNLAGEGEKLFF
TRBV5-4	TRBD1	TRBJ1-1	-	TGTGCCAGCAGCTTTGGGACAGTGAACACTGAAGCTTTCTTT	CASSFGTVNTEAFF
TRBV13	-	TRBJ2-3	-	TGTGCCAGCATGCTGACTAGGGCAAGGGCAGATACGCAGTATTTT	CASMLTRARADTQYF
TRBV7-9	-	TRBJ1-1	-	TGTGCCAGCAGCAAAGGGGTGGCTTTCTTT	CASSKGVAFF
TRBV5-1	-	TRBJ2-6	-	TGCGCCAGCAGCTCGGACAGCTCTGGGGCCAACGTCCTGACTTTC	CASSSDSSGANVLTF
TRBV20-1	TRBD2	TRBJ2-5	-	TGCAGGGCAAGCGGGGGAGAGACCCAGTACTTC	CRASGGETQYF
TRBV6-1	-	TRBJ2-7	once	TGTGCCAGCAGTGAATATGTCTACGAGCAGTACTTC	CASSEYVYEQYF
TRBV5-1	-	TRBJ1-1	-	TGCGCCAGCAGCGACGGGATGAACACTGAAGCTTTCTTT	CASSDGMNTEAFF
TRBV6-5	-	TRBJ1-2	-	TGTGCCAGCAGTTACTCGGAGGGACGCTCTGGCTACACCTTC	CASSYSEGRSGYTF
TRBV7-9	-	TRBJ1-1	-	TGTGCCAGCAGCGCCCTCGGGGGGACTGAAGCTTTCTTT	CASSALGGTEAFF
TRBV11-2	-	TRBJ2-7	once	TGTGCCAGCAGCCCCCTGGACACACTTGACGAGCAGTACTTC	CASSPLDTLDEQYF
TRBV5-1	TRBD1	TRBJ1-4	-	TGCGCCAGCAGCTCGGAAGGACAGGCTAATGAAAAACTGTTTTTT	CASSSEGQANEKLFF
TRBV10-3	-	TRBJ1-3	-	TGTGCCATCCTAACGACGGGGGTCCCGTTCGGAGACACCATATATTTT	CAILTTGVPFGDTIYF
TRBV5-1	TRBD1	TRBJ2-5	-	TGCGCCAGCAGCCTACAGGGGGTCCAAGAGACCCAGTACTTC	CASSLQGVQETQYF
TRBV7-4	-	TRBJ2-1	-	TGTGCCAGCAGCGTACAGGACAGGACTATAGCCTACAATGAGCAGTTCTTC	CASSVQDRTIAYNEQFF
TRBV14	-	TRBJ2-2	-	TGTGCCAGCAGCCAAGACTCTAGGGGCCGCGGGGAGCTGTTTTTT	CASSQDSRGRGELFF
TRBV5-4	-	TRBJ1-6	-	TGTGCCAGCAGCTTGATGTCGGGTTCCCTCCACTTT	CASSLMSGSLHF
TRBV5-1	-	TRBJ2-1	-	TGCGCCAGCAGCGTGGACCGACAGGTCTACAATGAGCAGTTCTTC	CASSVDRQVYNEQFF
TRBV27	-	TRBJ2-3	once	TGTGCCAGTGGGGAGCCCTATCCAGATACGCAGTATTTT	CASGEPYPDTQYF
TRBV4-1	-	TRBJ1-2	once	TGCGCCAGCAGCCAGGCAGGGGATGGCTACACCTTC	CASSQAGDGYTF
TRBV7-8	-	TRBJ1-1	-	TGTGCCAGCAGCTTCCGGGAGCTAGTGAACACTGAAGCTTTCTTT	CASSFRELVNTEAFF
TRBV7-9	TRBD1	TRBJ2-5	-	TGTGCCAGCAGCTTAAGAGGCAGGGGGCAAGAGACCCAGTACTTC	CASSLRGRGQETQYF
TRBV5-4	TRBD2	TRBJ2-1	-	TGTGCCAGCACCCGACGGCTAGCGGGGGATAATGAGCAGTTCTTC	CASTRRLAGDNEQFF
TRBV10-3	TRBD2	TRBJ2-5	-	TGTGCCATCAGTGGGACTAGCGGGGAACAAGAGACCCAGTACTTC	CAISGTSGEQETQYF
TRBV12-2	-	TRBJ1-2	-	TGTGCAAGTCGCTTAGCCAGGGGCTATGGCTACACCTTC	CASRLARGYGYTF
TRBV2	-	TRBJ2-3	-	TGTGCCAGCAGTGAAGAAGCGGTAGTCACAGATACGCAGTATTTT	CASSEEAVVTDTQYF
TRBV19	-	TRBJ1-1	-	TGTGCCAGTAGCTGGGGGACATCGAACACTGAAGCTTTCTTT	CASSWGTSNTEAFF